These 21 T cell receptor beta chains share one sample of origin, sequenced in a study of shared clonotypes between healthy human individuals. Profiled with immunoSEQ multiplex PCR; TCRdb holds only in-frame clones, not every one. The data contain about 980,000 clones, 70% to 85% of them seen just once; the ten biggest clones take up roughly 1.5%. Sequenced input: memory CD4+ T cells sorted from blood. Subset given: CD45RA-negative fraction. Receptors originate from a man between 18 and 35 years old in good health.

This clone came up a few times. This chain uses TRBV9 with TRBJ2-3; D ambiguous. Trimming cost V 0 bases and J 3 bases, with 8 bases left between them. The CDR3 runs 14 residues. In germline, CDR1 is SGDLS, CDR2 YYNGEE. The CDR3 coding sequence is TGTGCCAGCAGCGTAGTAGGGAAAACAGATACGCAGTATTTT. Translated, it gives CASSVVGKTDTQYF.

This clone was seen at least ten times. This chain links TRBV7-9 with TRBJ2-3; 12 bases align to TRBD2. This CDR3 has 18 residues. J lost 0 bases, V lost 5 bases, and 9 bases had no gene match. The germline gives CDR1 SEHNR, CDR2 FQNEAQ (reference sequence). CDR3 protein: CASSPGLAGISSTDTQYF. The CDR3 DNA follows: TGTGCCAGCAGCCCAGGACTAGCGGGGATCTCTAGCACAGATACGCAGTATTTT.

This chain links TRBV7-2 with TRBJ1-1; 7 positions match TRBD1. The V segment lost 1 base and the J segment 4 bases; nucleotides outside the gene matches: 15. Germline V gives CDR1 SGHTA, CDR2 FQGNSA. The CDR3 is 18 amino acids. CDR3 loop: CASSLVGTVPERGTEAFF. CDR3 nucleotides: TGTGCCAGCAGCTTAGTTGGGACAGTTCCCGAGAGAGGCACTGAAGCTTTCTTT.

Of note for this clone: A much larger clone sits a single nucleotide away, making a read error possible. This chain uses TRBV30 with TRBJ1-6; perhaps TRBD1 as D (5 bases). The CDR3 consists of 12 residues. From germline, CDR1 is GTSNPN and CDR2 SVGIG (reference sequence). Trimming left V 4 bases short and J 14 bases short, with 15 bases between. The CDR3 region has the DNA TGTGCCTGGATGGGGGTCGGGGGATCCCTCCACTTT. Protein: CAWMGVGGSLHF.

The genes are TRBV7-3 and TRBJ2-2; D call uncertain. Germline CDR1 and CDR2: SGHTA and FQGTGA. This CDR3 has 14 amino acids. The V end was cut by 4 bases, the J end by 2 bases, with 8 bases between. In DNA form, the CDR3 reads TGTGCCAGCAGCTCCCAGCCCAACACCGGGGAGCTGTTTTTT. Amino acids: CASSSQPNTGELFF. The variable domain in full, with the rest retrieved from reference TRBV7-3 and TRBJ2-2, is GAGVSQTPSNKVTEKGKYVELRCDPISGHTALYWYRQSLGQGPEFLIYFQGTGAADDSGLPNDRFFAVRPEGSVSTLKIQRTERGDSAVYLCASSSQPNTGELFFGEGSRLTVL.

This sequence joins TRBV20-1 and TRBJ2-7; maybe TRBD2 (6 bases). Per germline, CDR1 DFQATT and CDR2 SNEGSKA (reference sequence). This CDR3 spans 11 amino acids. Trimming shortened V by 2 bases and J by 6 bases, and 8 bases separated the two germline ends. CDR3 bases: TGCAGTGCTAGACAGGGAGGCGAGCAGTACTTC. Its translation: CSARQGGEQYF.

This clone was counted a few times. This sequence joins TRBV2 and TRBJ2-1; no clear D gene. The V gene lost 6 bases and the J gene lost 15 bases, with 6 bases spanning the gap. The CDR3 contains 8 residues. CDR1 and CDR2 (germline): SNHLY, FYNNEI. The CDR3: CASSVAFF. In DNA, the CDR3 is TGTGCCAGCAGCGTGGCGTTCTTC.

This clone was picked up a small number of times. In DNA form, the CDR3 reads TGTGCCAGCAGCTTCTACAGGGTTCCCCCATTTTACGAGCAGTACTTC. Residues: CASSFYRVPPFYEQYF. This chain uses TRBV5-8 with TRBJ2-7; weak D call: TRBD1 (6 bases). Germline V lookup: CDR1 SGHTS, CDR2 YDEGEE. V was trimmed by 2 bases and J by 4 bases, leaving 19 bases between them. CDR3 length: 16 residues. Full variable domain (rest looked up from reference TRBV5-8 and TRBJ2-7): EAGVTQSPTHLIKTRGQQATLRCSPISGHTSVYWYQQALGLGLQFLLWYDEGEERNRGNFPPRFSGRQFPNYSSELNVNALELEDSALYLCASSFYRVPPFYEQYFGPGTRLTVT.

This clone was found once. The chain uses TRBV5-6 and TRBJ2-2; D is uncertain. V was clipped by 0 bases and J by 1 base, with 4 bases between them. The CDR3 is 14 amino acids. Germline CDR1 reads SGHDT; CDR2 reads YYEEEE. In DNA, the CDR3 is TGTGCCAGCAGCTTGGGACGGAACACCGGGGAGCTGTTTTTT. It specifies CASSLGRNTGELFF.

The rearrangement joins TRBV4-1 to TRBJ1-2, with D maybe TRBD1 (5 bases). The germline V and J ends were trimmed by 2 bases and 4 bases, with 11 bases remaining between them. Germline V gene data show CDR1 as MGHRA and CDR2 as YSYEKL. This CDR3 is built from 14 residues. The CDR3 spells CASSQNSGRYGYTF. Here the CDR3 DNA reads TGCGCCAGCAGCCAAAACTCAGGGCGCTATGGCTACACCTTC.

The chain recombines TRBV10-3 with TRBJ1-2; 7 nucleotides agree with TRBD1. The CDR3 runs to 15 residues. Trimming at V came to 0 bases and at J to 7 bases, leaving 8 bases not matched to a gene. Germline-derived CDR1 and CDR2 are ENHRY and SYGVKD. CDR3: CAISESLGQLAGYTF. DNA of the CDR3: TGTGCCATCAGTGAGTCATTGGGACAGCTCGCTGGCTACACCTTC.

The chain employs TRBV7-2 and TRBJ1-1; the D is unclear. The CDR3 is 13 amino acids. Trimming pared 5 bases from V and 4 bases from J, leaving 11 bases between. Germline V gene sequence: CDR1 SGHTA, CDR2 FQGNSA. The CDR3 bases are TGTGCCAGCAGCCTAGGACGGTTCACTGAAGCTTTCTTT. It codes for CASSLGRFTEAFF.

The chain joins TRBV18 to TRBJ1-1; no clear D gene. Germline-derived CDR1 and CDR2 are KGHSH and LQKENI. The V gene lost 5 bases and the J gene lost 0 bases, with 10 bases spanning the gap. This CDR3 comprises 14 residues. The CDR3 DNA follows: TGTGCCAGCTCAATATCACATTTGAACACTGAAGCTTTCTTT. As protein: CASSISHLNTEAFF.

V gene TRBV6-4 combines with J gene TRBJ1-1; D remains ambiguous. The CDR3 runs to 13 residues. Trimming shortened V by 6 bases and J by 0 bases, and 8 bases separated the two germline ends. Germline loops: CDR1 MRHNA, CDR2 SNTAGT. The DNA for the CDR3 is TGTGCCAGCAGCTACCGGGTGAACACTGAAGCTTTCTTT. It encodes CASSYRVNTEAFF.

The chain links TRBV7-2 to TRBJ1-1; D is ambiguous. CDR3 length: 14 residues. V gave up 5 bases and J gave up 0 bases, with 10 bases separating them. CDR1 and CDR2 (germline): SGHTA, FQGNSA. Here the CDR3 DNA reads TGTGCCAGCAGCCCGTCCGGATTGAACACTGAAGCTTTCTTT. Its protein is CASSPSGLNTEAFF.

This clone was counted once. Other DNA sequences from this sample encode an identical CDR3 as well. The genes are TRBV28 and TRBJ2-7; unclear D gene. The length of the CDR3 is 11 residues. Germline-derived CDR1 and CDR2 are MDHEN and SYDVKM. V was shortened by 4 bases and J by 4 bases, with 5 bases between the two germline ends. CDR3 DNA: TGTGCCAGCAGTTCGAGGTACGAGCAGTACTTC. Translation gives CASSSRYEQYF. Full variable domain (outside the CDR3, taken from reference TRBV28 and TRBJ2-7): DVKVTQSSRYLVKRTGEKVFLECVQDMDHENMFWYRQDPGLGLRLIYFSYDVKMKEKGDIPEGYSVSREKKERFSLILESASTNQTSMYLCASSSRYEQYFGPGTRLTVT.

The J gene is TRBJ2-7, the V gene TRBV5-4; 9 nucleotides line up with TRBD1. Germline V lookup: CDR1 SGHNT, CDR2 YYREEE (reference sequence). Unmatched junction bases numbered 11, after V lost 4 bases and J lost 6 bases. The CDR3 is 15 amino acids. This CDR3 reads CASSGPGTGTLEQYF. CDR3 DNA sequence: TGTGCCAGCAGCGGCCCCGGGACAGGGACCCTCGAGCAGTACTTC.

The V gene is TRBV7-9, the J gene TRBJ1-5, with unresolved D. Between the trimmed V and J ends, which lost 4 bases and 5 bases, there was a span of 12 bases. CDR1 is SEHNR and CDR2 is FQNEAQ in the germline V gene (reference sequence). The CDR3 consists of 14 residues. The CDR3 sequence is CASSSGKLYQPQHF. Here the CDR3 DNA reads TGTGCCAGCAGCTCCGGGAAGCTTTATCAGCCCCAGCATTTT.

The chain combines TRBV30 with TRBJ1-2; D is unclear. V was pared by 0 bases and J by 6 bases, with 11 bases between. Germline values: CDR1 GTSNPN, CDR2 SVGIG (reference sequence). CDR3 length equals 13 residues. This CDR3 reads CAWSVQARDGYTF. The CDR3, as DNA: TGTGCCTGGAGTGTCCAGGCACGGGATGGCTACACCTTC.

Worth noting for this clone: Possible read error: a much larger clone is one base away. Within the sample, other DNA sequences also encode this same CDR3. This chain joins TRBV6-5 and TRBJ1-6; D remains unclear. V was trimmed by 4 bases and J by 0 bases, leaving 4 bases between them. Germline CDR1 MNHEY, CDR2 SVGAGI. The CDR3 sequence is 14 residues long. The CDR3 sequence is CASSSSSYNSPLHF. DNA for the CDR3: TGTGCCAGCAGTTCCAGCTCCTATAATTCACCCCTCCACTTT.

The chain uses TRBV4-1 and TRBJ2-1, with 14 bases fitting TRBD2. There are 19 residues in the CDR3. Per the germline V gene, CDR1 is MGHRA and CDR2 is YSYEKL. The V and J ends lost 3 bases and 4 bases, in that order; junction bases with no gene match: 11. The CDR3 region has the DNA TGCGCCAGCAGCCAGTCCCCGGGACTAGCGGGAGAAGGATACAATGAGCAGTTCTTC. Protein sequence: CASSQSPGLAGEGYNEQFF.